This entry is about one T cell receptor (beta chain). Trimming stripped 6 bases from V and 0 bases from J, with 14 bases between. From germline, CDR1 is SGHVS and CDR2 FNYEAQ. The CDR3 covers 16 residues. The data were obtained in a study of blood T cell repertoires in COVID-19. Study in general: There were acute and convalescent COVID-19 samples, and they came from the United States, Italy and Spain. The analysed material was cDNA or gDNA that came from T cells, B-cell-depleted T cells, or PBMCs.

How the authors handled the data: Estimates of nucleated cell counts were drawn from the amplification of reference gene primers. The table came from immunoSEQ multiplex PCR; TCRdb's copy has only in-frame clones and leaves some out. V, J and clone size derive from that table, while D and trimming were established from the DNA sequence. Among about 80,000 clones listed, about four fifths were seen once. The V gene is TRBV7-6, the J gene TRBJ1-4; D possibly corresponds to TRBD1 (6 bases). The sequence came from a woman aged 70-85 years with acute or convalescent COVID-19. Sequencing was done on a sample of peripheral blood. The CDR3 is CASSVFRGPTNEKLFF. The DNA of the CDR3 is TGTGCCAGCAGTGTTTTCAGGGGACCAACTAATGAAAAACTGTTTTTT.